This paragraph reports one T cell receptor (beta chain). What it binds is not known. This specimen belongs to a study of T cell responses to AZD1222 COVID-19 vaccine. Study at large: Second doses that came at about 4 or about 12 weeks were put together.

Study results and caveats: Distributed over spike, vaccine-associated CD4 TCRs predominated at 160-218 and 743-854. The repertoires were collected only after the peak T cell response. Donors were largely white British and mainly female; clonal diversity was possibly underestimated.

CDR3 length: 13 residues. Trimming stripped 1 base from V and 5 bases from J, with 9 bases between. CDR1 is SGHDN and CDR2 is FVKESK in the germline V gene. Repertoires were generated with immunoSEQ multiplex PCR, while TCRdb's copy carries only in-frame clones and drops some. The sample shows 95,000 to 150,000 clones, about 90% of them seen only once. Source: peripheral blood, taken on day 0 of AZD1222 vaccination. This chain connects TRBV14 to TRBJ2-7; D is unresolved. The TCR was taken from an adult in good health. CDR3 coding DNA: TGTGCCAGCAGCCAAGGCTTGAGAAACGAGCAGTACTTC. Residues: CASSQGLRNEQYF.